The clone carrying this TCR beta chain has just a few counts. The data derive from a study of T-cell reconstitution after alpha-beta-depleted transplantation in children. Unique molecular identifiers tagged the TCRbeta library. TCRdb re-analysed the PCR reads in MiXCR, keeping a single row per CDR3 protein. The profile covers about 580,000 distinct CDR3 sequences, with about 21% appearing a single time and 11% to 15% taken by the ten largest. Looked up from germline, CDR1 is DFQATT and CDR2 is SNEGSKA (reference sequence). The CDR3 runs 17 residues. Between the trimmed V and J ends, which lost 0 bases and 6 bases, there was a span of 21 bases.

The chain links TRBV20-1 to TRBJ2-1; D is undetermined. This sequence was found in a boy younger than two who had a stem cell transplant for acute myeloid leukemia, so the T cells may come from the graft donor. Sequencing used PBMCs, mostly from graft donor cells, obtained 360 days after TCRalphabeta/CD19-depleted stem cell transplant. The CDR3 DNA follows: TGCAGTGCTAGAGATAGATGGATTCCGACAATCATCAATGAGCAGTTCTTC. Protein product: CSARDRWIPTIINEQFF.